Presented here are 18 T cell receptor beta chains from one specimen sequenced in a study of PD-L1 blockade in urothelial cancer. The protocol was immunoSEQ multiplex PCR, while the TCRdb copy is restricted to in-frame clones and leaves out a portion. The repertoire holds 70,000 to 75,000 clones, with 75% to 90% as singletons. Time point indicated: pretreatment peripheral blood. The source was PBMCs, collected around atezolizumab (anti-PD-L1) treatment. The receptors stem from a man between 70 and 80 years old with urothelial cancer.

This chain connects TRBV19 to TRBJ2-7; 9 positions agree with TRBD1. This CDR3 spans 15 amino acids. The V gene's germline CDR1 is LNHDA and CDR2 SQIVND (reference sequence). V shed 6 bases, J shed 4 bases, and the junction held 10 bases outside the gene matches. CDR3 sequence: CASRTTGQGSYEQYF. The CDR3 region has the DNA TGTGCCAGTAGGACTACGGGACAGGGATCGTACGAGCAGTACTTC.

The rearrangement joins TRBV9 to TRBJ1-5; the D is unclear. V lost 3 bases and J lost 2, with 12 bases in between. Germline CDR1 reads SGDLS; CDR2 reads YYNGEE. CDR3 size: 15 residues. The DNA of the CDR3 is TGTGCCAGCAGCGCGGGGTCAGACGGCAATCAGCCCCAGCATTTT. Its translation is CASSAGSDGNQPQHF.

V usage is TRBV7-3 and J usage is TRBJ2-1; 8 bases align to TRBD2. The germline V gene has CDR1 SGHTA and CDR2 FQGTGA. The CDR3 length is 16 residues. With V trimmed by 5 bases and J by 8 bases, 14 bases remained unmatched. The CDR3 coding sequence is TGTGCCAGCAGCCCAGGACTAGCCCGGCCCCGGGATGAGCAGTTCTTC. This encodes CASSPGLARPRDEQFF.

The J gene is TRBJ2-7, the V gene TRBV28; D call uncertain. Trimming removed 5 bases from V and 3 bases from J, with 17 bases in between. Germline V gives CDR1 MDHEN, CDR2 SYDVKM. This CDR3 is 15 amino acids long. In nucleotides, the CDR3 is TGTGCCAGCAGTCCACCCACAATTTCGATCTACGAGCAGTACTTC. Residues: CASSPPTISIYEQYF.

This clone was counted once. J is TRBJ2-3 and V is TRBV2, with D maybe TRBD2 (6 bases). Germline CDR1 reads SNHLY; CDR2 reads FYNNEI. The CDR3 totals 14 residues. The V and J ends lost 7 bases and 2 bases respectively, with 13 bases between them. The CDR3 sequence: CASKEGKNTDTQYF. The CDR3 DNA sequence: TGTGCCAGCAAGGAGGGAAAAAACACAGATACGCAGTATTTT.

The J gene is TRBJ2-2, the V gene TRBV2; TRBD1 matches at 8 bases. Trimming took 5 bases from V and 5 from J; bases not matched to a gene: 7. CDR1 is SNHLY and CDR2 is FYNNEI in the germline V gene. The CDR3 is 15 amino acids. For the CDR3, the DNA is TGTGCCAGCAGTACAGGGGGGTCGCGGACCGGGGAGCTGTTTTTT. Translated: CASSTGGSRTGELFF.

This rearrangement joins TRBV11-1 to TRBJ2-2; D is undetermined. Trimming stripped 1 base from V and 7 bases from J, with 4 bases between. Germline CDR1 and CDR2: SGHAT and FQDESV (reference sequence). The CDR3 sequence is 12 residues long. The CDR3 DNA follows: TGTGCCAGCAGCTTAGGTCTCGGGGAGCTGTTTTTT. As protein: CASSLGLGELFF. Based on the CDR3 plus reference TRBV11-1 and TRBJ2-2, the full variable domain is EAEVAQSPRYKITEKSQAVAFWCDPISGHATLYWYRQILGQGPELLVQFQDESVVDDSQLPKDRFSAERLKGVDSTLKIQPAELGDSAMYLCASSLGLGELFFGEGSRLTVL.

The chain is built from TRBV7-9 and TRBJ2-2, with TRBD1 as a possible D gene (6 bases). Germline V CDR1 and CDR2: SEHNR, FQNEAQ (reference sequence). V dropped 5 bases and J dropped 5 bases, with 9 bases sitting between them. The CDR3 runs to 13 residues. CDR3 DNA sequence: TGTGCCAGCAGCCCTGACAGGACCGGGGAGCTGTTTTTT. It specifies CASSPDRTGELFF.

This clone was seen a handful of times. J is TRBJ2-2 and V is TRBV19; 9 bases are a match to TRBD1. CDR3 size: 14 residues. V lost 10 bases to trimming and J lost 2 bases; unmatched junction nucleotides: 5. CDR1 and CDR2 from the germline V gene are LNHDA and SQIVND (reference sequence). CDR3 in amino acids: CATSDRGNTGELFF. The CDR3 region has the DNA TGTGCCACCTCGGACAGGGGAAACACCGGGGAGCTGTTTTTT. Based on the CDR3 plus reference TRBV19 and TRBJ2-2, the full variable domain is DGGITQSPKYLFRKEGQNVTLSCEQNLNHDAMYWYRQDPGQGLRLIYYSQIVNDFQKGDIAEGYSVSREKKESFPLTVTSAQKNPTAFYLCATSDRGNTGELFFGEGSRLTVL.

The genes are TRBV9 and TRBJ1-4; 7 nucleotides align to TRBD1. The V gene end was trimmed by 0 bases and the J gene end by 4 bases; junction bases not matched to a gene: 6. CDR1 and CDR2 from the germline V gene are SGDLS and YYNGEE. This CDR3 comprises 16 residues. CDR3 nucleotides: TGTGCCAGCAGCGTAGGACAGGGTGGAGGTAATGAAAAACTGTTTTTT. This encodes CASSVGQGGGNEKLFF.

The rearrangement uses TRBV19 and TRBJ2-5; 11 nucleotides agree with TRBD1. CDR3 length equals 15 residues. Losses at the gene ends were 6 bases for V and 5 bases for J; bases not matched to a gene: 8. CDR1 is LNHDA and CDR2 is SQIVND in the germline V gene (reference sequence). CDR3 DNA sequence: TGTGCCAGTAGCCAAAGGACAGGGGGCACTGAGACCCAGTACTTC. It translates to CASSQRTGGTETQYF.

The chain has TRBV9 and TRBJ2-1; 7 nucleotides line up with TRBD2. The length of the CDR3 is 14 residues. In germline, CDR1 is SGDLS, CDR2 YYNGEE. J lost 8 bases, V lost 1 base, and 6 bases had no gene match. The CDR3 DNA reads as TGTGCCAGCAGCGTAAGGGAGGGGATACATGAGCAGTTCTTC. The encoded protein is CASSVREGIHEQFF.

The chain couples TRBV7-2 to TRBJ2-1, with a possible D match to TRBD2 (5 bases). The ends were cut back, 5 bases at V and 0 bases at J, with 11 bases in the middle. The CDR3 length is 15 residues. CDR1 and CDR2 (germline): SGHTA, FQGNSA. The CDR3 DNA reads TGTGCCAGCAGCACCAGCGGCAGCTCCTACAATGAGCAGTTCTTC. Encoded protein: CASSTSGSSYNEQFF.

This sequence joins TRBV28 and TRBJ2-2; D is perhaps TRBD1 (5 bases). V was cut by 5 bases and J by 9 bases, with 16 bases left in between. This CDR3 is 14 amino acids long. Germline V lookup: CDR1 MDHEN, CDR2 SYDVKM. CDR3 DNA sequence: TGTGCCAGCAGTCCGACTTCAGGGATCCGGGAGCTGTTTTTT. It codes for CASSPTSGIRELFF.

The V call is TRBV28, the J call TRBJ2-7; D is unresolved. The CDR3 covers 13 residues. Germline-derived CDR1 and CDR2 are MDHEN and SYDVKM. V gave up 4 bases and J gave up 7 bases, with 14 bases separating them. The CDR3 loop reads CASSSPMVGEQYF. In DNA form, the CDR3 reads TGTGCCAGCAGTTCCCCCATGGTCGGGGAGCAGTACTTC.

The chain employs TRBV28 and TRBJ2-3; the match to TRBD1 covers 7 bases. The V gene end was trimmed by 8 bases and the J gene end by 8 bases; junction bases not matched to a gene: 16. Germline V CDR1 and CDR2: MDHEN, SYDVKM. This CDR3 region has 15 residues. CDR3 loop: CASGEGGSKLGTQYF. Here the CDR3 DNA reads TGTGCCAGCGGGGAAGGGGGCTCCAAGTTGGGTACGCAGTATTTT. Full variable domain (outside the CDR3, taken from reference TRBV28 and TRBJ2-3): DVKVTQSSRYLVKRTGEKVFLECVQDMDHENMFWYRQDPGLGLRLIYFSYDVKMKEKGDIPEGYSVSREKKERFSLILESASTNQTSMYLCASGEGGSKLGTQYFGPGTRLTVL.

CDR3 sequence: CASSLAFQDRTEAFF. The CDR3 nucleotides read TGTGCCAGCAGCTTAGCGTTCCAGGATAGGACTGAAGCTTTCTTT. The V gene is TRBV7-2, the J gene TRBJ1-1; D not certain. V shed 0 bases and J shed 5 bases, with 13 bases lying between them. Germline CDR1 SGHTA, CDR2 FQGNSA. This CDR3 has 15 residues. Variable domain in full (rest from reference TRBV7-2 and TRBJ1-1): GAGVSQSPSNKVTEKGKDVELRCDPISGHTALYWYRQSLGQGLEFLIYFQGNSAPDKSGLPSDRFSAERTGGSVSTLTIQRTQQEDSAVYLCASSLAFQDRTEAFFGQGTRLTVV.

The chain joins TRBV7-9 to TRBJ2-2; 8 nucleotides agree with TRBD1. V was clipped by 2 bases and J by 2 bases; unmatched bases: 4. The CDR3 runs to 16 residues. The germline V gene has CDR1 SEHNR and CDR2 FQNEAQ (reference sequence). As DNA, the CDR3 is TGTGCCAGCAGCTTATACGCAGGGGGCAACACCGGGGAGCTGTTTTTT. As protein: CASSLYAGGNTGELFF.